Described below is a single T cell receptor (beta chain) sequence and its context. The antigen is undetermined. This entry comes from a study of PD-1 blockade in classical Hodgkin lymphoma. Across the study: Patients were dosed intravenously with nivolumab at 3 mg/kg every 2 weeks. Regarding the study as a whole: While CD8+ TCR diversity did not rise significantly by C4D1, CD4+ TCR diversity did.

The V gene end was trimmed by 1 base and the J gene end by 2 bases; junction bases not matched to a gene: 5. The V gene's germline CDR1 is KGHSH and CDR2 LQKENI. The CDR3 length is 16 residues. This table comes from immunoSEQ multiplex PCR, and its TCRdb copy is limited to in-frame clones, with some not included. The data contain 40,000 to 50,000 clones, roughly 86% of them seen just once; the ten biggest clones take up roughly 6%. Each patient experienced a relapse that followed autologous stem cell transplantation, and brentuximab vedotin exposure varied. The sequences come from peripheral blood mononuclear cells (PBMCs), collected before the second cycle of nivolumab. The chain carries TRBV18 and TRBJ2-3; TRBD2 matches at 8 bases. This receptor was obtained from a human donor with classical Hodgkin lymphoma. The CDR3: CASSPLGGGPTDTQYF. DNA for the CDR3: TGTGCCAGCTCACCACTTGGCGGGGGGCCCACAGATACGCAGTATTTT.